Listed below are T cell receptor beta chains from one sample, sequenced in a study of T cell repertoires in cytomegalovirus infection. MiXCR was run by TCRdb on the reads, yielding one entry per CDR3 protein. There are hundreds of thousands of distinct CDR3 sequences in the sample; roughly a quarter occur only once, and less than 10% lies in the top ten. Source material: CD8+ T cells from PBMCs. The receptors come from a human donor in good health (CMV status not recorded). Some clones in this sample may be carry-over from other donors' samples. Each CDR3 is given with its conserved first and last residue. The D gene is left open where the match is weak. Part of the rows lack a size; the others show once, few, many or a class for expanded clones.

CASSYDLSYNEQFF	TGTGCCAGCAGTTACGATCTATCCTACAATGAGCAGTTCTTC	TRBJ2-1	NA	TRBV6-5	NA
CASSPRTGSSYNSPLHF	TGTGCCAGCAGCCCTCGGACAGGAAGCTCCTATAATTCACCCCTCCACTTT	TRBJ1-6	TRBD1	TRBV5-4	NA
CASSPVRWRSLYEAFF	TGTGCCAGCAGTCCGGTCCGGTGGAGGAGTCTTTATGAAGCTTTCTTT	TRBJ1-1	NA	TRBV6-6	few
CASSSGTSGGISYNEQFF	TGTGCCAGCAGTTCAGGGACTAGCGGGGGGATTTCCTACAATGAGCAGTTCTTC	TRBJ2-1	TRBD2	TRBV12-3/TRBV12-4	few
CATSTGKNIQYF	TGTGCCACCTCGACAGGAAAAAACATTCAGTACTTC	TRBJ2-4	NA	TRBV12-3/TRBV12-4	few
CATSDLGTSGAAQFF	TGTGCCACCAGTGATCTTGGGACTAGCGGGGCGGCGCAGTTCTTC	TRBJ2-1	TRBD2	TRBV24-1	NA
CASSEGRGWAQYF	TGTGCCAGCAGTGAAGGACGGGGTTGGGCCCAGTACTTC	TRBJ2-5	NA	TRBV6-1	many
CASSFNFSGGPYPYEQYF	TGTGCCAGCAGCTTTAACTTTAGCGGGGGGCCTTACCCCTACGAGCAGTACTTC	TRBJ2-7	TRBD2	TRBV7-9	few
CASSILTAADTQYF	TGTGCCAGCAGTATCCTGACAGCGGCGGATACGCAGTATTTT	TRBJ2-3	NA	TRBV28	NA
CSAREETSGVYEQYF	TGCAGTGCTAGGGAGGAGACTAGCGGGGTTTACGAGCAGTACTTC	TRBJ2-7	TRBD2	TRBV20-1	many
CASSLDISSEKLFF	TGTGCCAGCAGTTTGGACATCTCGAGTGAAAAACTGTTTTTT	TRBJ1-4	NA	TRBV7-6	NA
CASTQSISVNEQFF	TGCGCCAGCACTCAATCCATATCGGTCAATGAGCAGTTCTTC	TRBJ2-1	NA	TRBV23-1	NA
CASSPSRGVSYNEQFF	TGTGCCAGCAGTCCCAGCAGGGGGGTATCCTACAATGAGCAGTTCTTC	TRBJ2-1	NA	TRBV28	NA
CATLTSGGPTDTQYF	TGTGCCACCCTAACCAGCGGGGGGCCCACAGATACGCAGTATTTT	TRBJ2-3	TRBD2	TRBV10-3	few
CASSLDSSEYYEQYF	TGTGCCAGCAGCCTGGACTCTAGCGAGTACTACGAGCAGTACTTC	TRBJ2-7	NA	TRBV7-2	many
CASSLEQYQETQYF	TGTGCCAGCAGCTTGGAGCAGTACCAAGAGACCCAGTACTTC	TRBJ2-5	NA	TRBV5-6	few
CASRAGVRNEQFF	TGTGCCAGCAGGGCGGGGGTACGCAATGAGCAGTTCTTC	TRBJ2-1	TRBD2	TRBV19	NA